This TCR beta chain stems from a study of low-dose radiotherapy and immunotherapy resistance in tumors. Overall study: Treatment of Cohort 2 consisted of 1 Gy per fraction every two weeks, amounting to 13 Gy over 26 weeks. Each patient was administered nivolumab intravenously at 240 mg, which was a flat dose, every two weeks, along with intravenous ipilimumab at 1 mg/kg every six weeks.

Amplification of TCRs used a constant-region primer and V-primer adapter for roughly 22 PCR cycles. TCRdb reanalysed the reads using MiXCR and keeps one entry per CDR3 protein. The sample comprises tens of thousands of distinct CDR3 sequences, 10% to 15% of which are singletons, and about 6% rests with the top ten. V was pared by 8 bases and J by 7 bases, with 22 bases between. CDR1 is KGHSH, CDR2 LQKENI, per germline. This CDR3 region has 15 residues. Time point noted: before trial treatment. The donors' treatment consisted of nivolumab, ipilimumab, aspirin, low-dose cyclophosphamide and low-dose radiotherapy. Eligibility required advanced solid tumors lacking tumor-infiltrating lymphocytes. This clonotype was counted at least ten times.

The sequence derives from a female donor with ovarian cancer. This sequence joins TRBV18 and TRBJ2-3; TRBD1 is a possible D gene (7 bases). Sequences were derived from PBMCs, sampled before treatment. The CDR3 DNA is TGTGCCAGCATACCGGCGGGACAGAGTACCAATACGCAGTATTTT. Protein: CASIPAGQSTNTQYF.